Sequencing of this T cell receptor beta chain was carried out in a study of early T cells in non-severe SARS-CoV-2 infection. Study overall: Chains were unpaired, as sequencing was done on bulk RNA from unsorted whole blood. Regarding the study as a whole: In VDJdb matching, anti-spike CD8 responses were favored while private and CD4 specificities went missing.

The V end was cut by 7 bases, the J end by 2 bases, with 9 bases between. The CDR3 contains 13 residues. Germline CDR1 reads SNHLY; CDR2 reads FYNNEI. Attachment of unique molecular identifiers to individual cDNA molecules was performed. TCRdb processed the 5' RACE reads anew with MiXCR; each CDR3 protein has one entry. The sample contains about 69,000 distinct CDR3 sequences, about 4.6% of which appear only once. This clonotype was detected many times. What it binds is unknown. The sequences come from whole blood, collected at baseline. The rearrangement joins TRBV2 to TRBJ1-5; the D is unclear. This clonotype was sampled from an adult who was a healthcare worker with PCR-confirmed SARS-CoV-2 infection or an uninfected control (not recorded which). The donor label of this sample is uncertain. The CDR3 is CASIQDGNQPQHF. CDR3 nucleotides: TGTGCCAGCATCCAGGACGGCAATCAGCCCCAGCATTTT.